Reported below is one T cell receptor beta chain. In this sample, this clone turned up once. Its antigen is unknown. The input lacks base qualities; no much larger clone sits a single base away. Synthetic TCR analog templates were spiked into each PCR to estimate absolute template abundance from read counts. Using the immunoSEQ assay, TCRbeta CDR3 regions were amplified from genomic DNA with bias-controlled V and J gene primers. Sequencing of rearranged TCRbeta segments was done at approximately 20X coverage. The original pipeline was this. Clustering was used to correct sequencing errors, and CDR3s were annotated against IMGT to assign V, D and J genes. Downstream analyses used only productive TCRbeta rearrangements and left out out-of-frame or stop-codon sequences. Clonality was computed as one minus Shannon entropy normalized by the log of the number of unique productive sequences. Clones differing between time points or between blood and tumor were identified by Fisher's exact test with Benjamini-Hochberg correction at adjusted p below 0.01. As stored in TCRdb, this immuneACCESS dataset retains in-frame rearrangements with V and J assigned. A fraction of the clones does not appear; measured against another copy, unresolved V genes explain less than half of the discrepancy, and the remainder lacks a known reason. Clone size and the V and J calls come from that table; the DNA yielded D and trimming. The sample has about 52,000 clones on record, 70% to 85% of them singletons. The biggest ten clones account for about 3.6% of the sample.

The cohort comprised roughly 30 patients with locally advanced or metastatic urothelial carcinoma treated at Memorial Sloan Kettering on a trial protocol. Peripheral blood mononuclear cells were collected pretreatment and during treatment, with between 1 and 8 total time points per patient. The Qiagen DNeasy Blood extraction kit was used to purify genomic DNA from total PBMCs and from tumor samples. PBMCs were collected pretreatment and during treatment, and were isolated and stored as previously described. This entry is derived from a study of PD-L1 blockade in urothelial cancer (dated by TCRdb to 2016 to 2017). About the investigation overall: Every patient began therapy at some point between 2013 and 2015 and was given atezolizumab 1,200 mg intravenously every 3 weeks. An ECOG performance status of 0 or 1 was recorded for the patients, and 0 to 3 prior chemotherapy regimens had been received by the patients. Progression-free survival longer than 6 months counted as durable clinical benefit, and TCR features were additionally tested against both progression-free and overall survival. Eight to ten patients achieved durable clinical benefit and fewer than 25 did not. Whole exome sequencing and RNA sequencing of pretreatment tumors were performed alongside TCR sequencing in the same patients. Blood samples were analyzed at 3 weeks after treatment start (second dose) and at 6 weeks after treatment start. The study, an exploratory multi-omic analysis, examined somatic, immune and clinical correlates of response to PD-L1 blockade with atezolizumab in urothelial cancer. Pretreatment blood TCR-seq was available for under 35 patients, at least one posttreatment blood collection was obtained for 25 or so patients, and tumor TCR-seq was available for 25 or so patients. About 90% of the 29 patients were identified as males with urothelial cancer of bladder origin, and a prior smoking history was reported by 18 of 29 patients. Pretreatment tumor samples, along with matched peripheral blood serially collected before and after atezolizumab treatment, were subjected to TCR sequencing. Blood samples gave a median of approximately 150,000 T cells and approximately 81,000 unique TCRs, with a median clonality of 0.080.

The V end gives up 3 bases and the J end 9 bases, leaving 8 bases in the junction not matched to a gene. Counted from cysteine to phenylalanine, this CDR3 has 13 amino acids. The CDR3 DNA has 39 bases and is translated from base 1. For CDR1 and CDR2, the germline V gene lists SGHTA and FQGTGA. Overall study results and their limits: A pretreatment peripheral blood TCR clonality below the median was linked to improved progression-free and overall survival. Among patients with durable benefit, tumor-associated TCR clones showed greater expansion in peripheral blood 3 weeks after treatment started (n of about 21, p = 0.022). Because the sample size was small (n ≈ 28) and many of the analyses were exploratory, the results are meant to be hypothesis-generating.

The sample was PBMCs, taken around atezolizumab (anti-PD-L1) treatment. The chain uses TRBV7-3 and TRBJ2-7; 7 bases in the middle match TRBD2. This TCR came from a man between 65 and 85 years old with urothelial cancer. The bases are TGTGCCAGCAGCTTGGCTGGGGAGGGACGGCAGTACTTC. Its translation reads: CASSLAGEGRQYF.